Below, 9 T cell receptor beta chains from the same sample are listed, as sequenced in a study of T cells in Graves' hyperthyroidism and ophthalmopathy. RNA transcripts were the template for amplifying TCR beta CDR3 regions. The HTBI primer set drove a first-round RT-PCR of the TCR CDR3. TCRdb called the multiplex PCR reads again in MiXCR, with one record for every CDR3 protein. Of around 700,000 distinct CDR3 sequences in the sample, approximately 36% were seen once. The sample was blood. Receptor source: a woman aged 40 to 50 with Graves' hyperthyroidism.

The genes are TRBV29-1 and TRBJ2-5, with 9 bases identical to TRBD2. This CDR3 spans 14 amino acids. Germline loops: CDR1 SQVTM, CDR2 ANQGSEA. J lost 0 bases, V lost 4 bases, and 3 bases had no gene match. As DNA, the CDR3 is TGCAGCGTTGCACCTAGCGGGAACCAAGAGACCCAGTACTTC. It is translated as CSVAPSGNQETQYF.

This clonotype occurred many times. The chain employs TRBV5-4 and TRBJ1-2; no firm D call. CDR1 SGHNT and CDR2 YYREEE come from the germline V gene (reference sequence). The CDR3 consists of 13 residues. Trimming took 0 bases from V and 8 from J, leaving 11 bases between them. CDR3 nucleotides: TGTGCCAGCAGCTTGGGCGATCACGGCGGCTACACCTTC. Translated, it gives CASSLGDHGGYTF. Full variable domain (outside the CDR3, taken from reference TRBV5-4 and TRBJ1-2): ETGVTQSPTHLIKTRGQQVTLRCSSQSGHNTVSWYQQALGQGPQFIFQYYREEENGRGNFPPRFSGLQFPNYSSELNVNALELDDSALYLCASSLGDHGGYTFGSGTRLTVV.

This clonotype has ten or more counts. The chain carries TRBV29-1 and TRBJ2-7; 8 bases match TRBD1. The V gene's germline CDR1 is SQVTM and CDR2 ANQGSEA. This CDR3 spans 13 amino acids. V lost 4 bases and J lost 4; bases outside the gene matches: 6. The CDR3 loop reads CSVVGTGLYEQYF. DNA for the CDR3: TGCAGCGTTGTAGGGACAGGCCTATACGAGCAGTACTTC.

This chain links TRBV7-9 with TRBJ2-2, with 7 bases identical to TRBD2. From germline, CDR1 is SEHNR and CDR2 FQNEAQ (reference sequence). The CDR3 extends over 15 amino acids. V lost 2 bases and J lost 4; bases outside the gene matches: 4. This chain's CDR3 is CASSLMTSPTGELFF. In nucleotides, the CDR3 is TGTGCCAGCAGCTTAATGACTAGCCCCACCGGGGAGCTGTTTTTT.

The gene calls are TRBV29-1 and TRBJ1-2; possible D gene TRBD1, 5 bases. Per germline, CDR1 SQVTM and CDR2 ANQGSEA. The CDR3 has 13 residues. V lost 8 bases to trimming and J lost 5 bases, with 18 bases between them. The CDR3 is CSFGQGFGYGYTF. In DNA, the CDR3 is TGCAGCTTCGGGCAGGGATTTGGGTATGGCTACACCTTC. Full variable domain (missing parts from reference TRBV29-1 and TRBJ1-2): SAVISQKPSRDICQRGTSLTIQCQVDSQVTMMFWYRQQPGQSLTLIATANQGSEATYESGFVIDKFPISRPNLTFSTLTVSNMSPEDSSIYLCSFGQGFGYGYTFGSGTRLTVV.

There are a few counts of this clonotype. The chain is built from TRBV29-1 and TRBJ1-1; 9 nucleotides align to TRBD1. CDR1 SQVTM and CDR2 ANQGSEA come from the germline V gene. Losses at the gene ends were 8 bases for V and 7 bases for J; bases not matched to a gene: 11. The CDR3 is 13 amino acids. DNA for the CDR3: TGCAGCATGAAGGGGGGACAGGGTATTGAAGCTTTCTTT. Translation: CSMKGGQGIEAFF.

This clonotype was seen ten or more times. V usage is TRBV7-8 and J usage is TRBJ2-7; 13 bases align to TRBD2. The V segment lost 5 bases and the J segment 4 bases; nucleotides outside the gene matches: 5. The CDR3 extends over 15 amino acids. Germline values: CDR1 SGHVS, CDR2 FQNEAQ. The CDR3 spells CASSLRTSGGYEQYF. The DNA of the CDR3 is TGTGCCAGCAGCCTAAGGACTAGCGGGGGATACGAGCAGTACTTC. The whole variable domain, filled in from reference TRBV7-8 and TRBJ2-7, reads GAGVSQSPRYKVAKRGQDVALRCDPISGHVSLFWYQQALGQGPEFLTYFQNEAQLDKSGLPSDRFFAERPEGSVSTLKIQRTQQEDSAVYLCASSLRTSGGYEQYFGPGTRLTVT.

This clonotype appeared a few times. The chain employs TRBV13 and TRBJ1-4, with D hard to call. V dropped 3 bases and J dropped 4 bases, with 21 bases sitting between them. CDR1 is PRHDT, CDR2 FYEKMQ, per germline (reference sequence). CDR3 length: 18 amino acids. The chain's CDR3 is CASSFRTRLGTGNEKLFF. Written as DNA, the CDR3 is TGTGCCAGCAGCTTCCGAACCAGACTGGGTACGGGTAATGAAAAACTGTTTTTT.

This clonotype occurred many times. The V and J genes are TRBV7-9 and TRBJ1-2; D might be TRBD1 (5 bases). Between the trimmed V and J ends, which lost 3 bases and 2 bases, there was a span of 13 bases. The CDR3 consists of 15 residues. Germline lookup yields CDR1 SEHNR and CDR2 FQNEAQ (reference sequence). CDR3 amino acids: CASSLSGDFNYGYTF. In nucleotides, the CDR3 is TGTGCCAGCAGCTTGTCCGGGGACTTCAACTATGGCTACACCTTC.